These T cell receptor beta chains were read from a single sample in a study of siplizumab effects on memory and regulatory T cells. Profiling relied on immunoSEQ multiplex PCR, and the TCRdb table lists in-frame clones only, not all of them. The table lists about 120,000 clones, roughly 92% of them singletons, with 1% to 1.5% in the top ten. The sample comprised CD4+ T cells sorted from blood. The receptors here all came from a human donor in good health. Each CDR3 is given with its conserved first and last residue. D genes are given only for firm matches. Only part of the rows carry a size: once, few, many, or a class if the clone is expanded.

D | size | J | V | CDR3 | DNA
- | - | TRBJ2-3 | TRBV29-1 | CSSDSTDTQYF | TGCAGCTCGGACAGCACAGATACGCAGTATTTT
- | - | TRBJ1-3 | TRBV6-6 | CASSYGVSSGNTIYF | TGTGCCAGCAGTTACGGCGTAAGCTCTGGAAACACCATATATTTT
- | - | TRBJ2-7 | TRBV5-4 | CASRLDSHSYEQYF | TGTGCCAGCAGACTAGACAGCCACTCCTACGAGCAGTACTTC
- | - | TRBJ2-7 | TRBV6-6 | CASTRGVGYEQYF | TGTGCCAGTACCAGGGGGGTCGGGTACGAGCAGTACTTC
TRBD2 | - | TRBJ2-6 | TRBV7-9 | CAQGVAGDSGANVLTF | TGTGCCCAAGGGGTAGCGGGGGACTCTGGGGCCAACGTCCTGACTTTC
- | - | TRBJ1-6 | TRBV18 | CASSPREVGTIGNSPLHF | TGTGCCAGCTCACCAAGGGAGGTTGGGACTATTGGTAATTCACCCCTCCACTTT
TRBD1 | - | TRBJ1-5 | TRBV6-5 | CAGRKAGTENQPQHF | TGTGCCGGCAGGAAGGCCGGGACAGAGAATCAGCCCCAGCATTTT
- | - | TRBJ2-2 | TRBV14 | CASSRQFNTGELFF | TGTGCCAGCAGCCGACAGTTCAACACCGGGGAGCTGTTTTTT
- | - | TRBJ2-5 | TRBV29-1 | CSVGTSIVETQYF | TGCAGCGTGGGAACTAGTATTGTTGAGACCCAGTACTTC
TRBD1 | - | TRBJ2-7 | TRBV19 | CASSTPGQPLYEQYF | TGTGCCAGTAGCACCCCGGGACAGCCCCTATACGAGCAGTACTTC
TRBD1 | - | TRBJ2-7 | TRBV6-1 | CASRGDRVEQYF | TGTGCCAGCAGAGGAGACAGGGTCGAGCAGTACTTC
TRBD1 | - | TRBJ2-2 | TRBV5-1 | CASSFQGDTGELFF | TGCGCCAGCAGCTTCCAGGGGGACACCGGGGAGCTGTTTTTT
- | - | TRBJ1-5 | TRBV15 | CATSRDKSKSLGQPQHF | TGTGCCACCAGCAGAGATAAGTCAAAGTCGTTAGGTCAGCCCCAGCATTTT
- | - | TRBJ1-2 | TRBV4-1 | CASSQDEGRGYTF | TGCGCCAGCAGCCAAGATGAGGGGAGGGGCTACACCTTC
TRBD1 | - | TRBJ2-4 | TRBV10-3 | CAISDTGGVNIQYF | TGTGCCATCAGTGACACAGGGGGAGTGAACATTCAGTACTTC
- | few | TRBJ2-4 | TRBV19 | CASGDVGTNIQYF | TGTGCCAGCGGGGACGTCGGAACGAACATTCAGTACTTC
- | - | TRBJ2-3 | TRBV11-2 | CASSAEGDTQYF | TGTGCCAGCAGCGCCGAGGGGGATACGCAGTATTTT
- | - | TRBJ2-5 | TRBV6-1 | CASRPRGGGETQYF | TGTGCCAGCAGACCCAGGGGGGGAGGTGAGACCCAGTACTTC
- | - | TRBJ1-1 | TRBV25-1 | CASSQRAGAEGFF | TGTGCCAGCAGTCAAAGGGCCGGTGCCGAGGGTTTCTTT
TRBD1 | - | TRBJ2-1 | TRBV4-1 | CASSQPRTGRYNEQFF | TGCGCCAGCAGCCAACCTAGGACAGGGAGATACAATGAGCAGTTCTTC
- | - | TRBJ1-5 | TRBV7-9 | CASSLSVVNQPQHF | TGTGCCAGCAGCTTAAGTGTTGTCAATCAGCCCCAGCATTTT
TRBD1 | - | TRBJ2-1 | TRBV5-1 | CASSSGQGGYNEQFF | TGCGCCAGCAGCTCCGGACAGGGGGGCTACAATGAGCAGTTCTTC
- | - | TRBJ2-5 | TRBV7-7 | CASSFLDVETQYF | TGTGCCAGCAGCTTTTTGGACGTAGAGACCCAGTACTTC
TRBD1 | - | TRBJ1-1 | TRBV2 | CASSSGQGNTEAFF | TGTGCCAGCAGCTCGGGACAGGGAAACACTGAAGCTTTCTTT
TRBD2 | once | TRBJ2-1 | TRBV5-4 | CASSLDLAGGMQFF | TGTGCCAGCAGCTTGGATCTAGCGGGAGGAATGCAGTTCTTC
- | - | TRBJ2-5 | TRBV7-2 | CASSLAAGQETQYF | TGTGCCAGCAGCTTAGCTGCGGGGCAAGAGACCCAGTACTTC
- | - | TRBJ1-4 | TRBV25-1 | CASSTRTAPEKLFF | TGTGCCAGCAGTACCCGGACAGCTCCTGAAAAACTGTTTTTT
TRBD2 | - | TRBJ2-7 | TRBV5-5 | CASSLGLAGGLNYEQYF | TGTGCCAGCAGCTTGGGGCTAGCGGGAGGCCTGAACTACGAGCAGTACTTC
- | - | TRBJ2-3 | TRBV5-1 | CASSLVVADTQYF | TGCGCCAGCAGCTTGGTCGTGGCAGATACGCAGTATTTT
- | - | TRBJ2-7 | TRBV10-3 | CAISGTGGLADSYEQYF | TGTGCCATCAGCGGGACAGGGGGACTAGCGGACTCCTACGAGCAGTACTTC
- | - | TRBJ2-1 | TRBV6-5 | CASSYPGGSSYNEQFF | TGTGCCAGCAGTTATCCCGGGGGCTCCTCCTACAATGAGCAGTTCTTC
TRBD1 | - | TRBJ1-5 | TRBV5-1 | CASSLTGEGNQPQHF | TGCGCCAGCAGCTTGACAGGGGAGGGCAATCAGCCCCAGCATTTT
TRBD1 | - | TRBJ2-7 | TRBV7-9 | CASSLEGTGGNEQYF | TGTGCCAGCAGCTTAGAGGGCACAGGGGGGAACGAGCAGTACTTC